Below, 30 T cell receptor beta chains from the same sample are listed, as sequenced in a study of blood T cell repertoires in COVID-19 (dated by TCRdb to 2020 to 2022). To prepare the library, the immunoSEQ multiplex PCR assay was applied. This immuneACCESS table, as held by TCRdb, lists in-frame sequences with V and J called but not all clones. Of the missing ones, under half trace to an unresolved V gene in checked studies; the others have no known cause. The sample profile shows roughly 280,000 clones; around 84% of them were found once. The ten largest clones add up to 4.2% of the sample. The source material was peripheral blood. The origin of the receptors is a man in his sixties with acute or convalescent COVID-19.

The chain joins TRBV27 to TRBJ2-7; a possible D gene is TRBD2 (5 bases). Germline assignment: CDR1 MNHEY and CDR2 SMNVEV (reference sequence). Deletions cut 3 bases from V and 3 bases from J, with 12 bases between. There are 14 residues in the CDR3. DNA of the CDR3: TGTGCCAGCAGTTTTTCCCCTGGGAGCTACGAGCAGTACTTC. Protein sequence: CASSFSPGSYEQYF.

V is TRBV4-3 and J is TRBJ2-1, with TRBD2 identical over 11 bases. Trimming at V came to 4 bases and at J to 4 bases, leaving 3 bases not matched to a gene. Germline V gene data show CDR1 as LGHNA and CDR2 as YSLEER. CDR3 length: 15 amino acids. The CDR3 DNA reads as TGCGCCAGCAGCCGCGGGACTAGCGGATACAATGAGCAGTTCTTC. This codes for CASSRGTSGYNEQFF.

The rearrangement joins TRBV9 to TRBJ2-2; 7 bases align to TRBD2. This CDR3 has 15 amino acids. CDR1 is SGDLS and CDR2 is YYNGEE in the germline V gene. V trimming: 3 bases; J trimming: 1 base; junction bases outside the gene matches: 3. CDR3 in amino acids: CASSGPSGNTGELFF. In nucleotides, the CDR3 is TGTGCCAGCAGCGGACCTAGCGGGAACACCGGGGAGCTGTTTTTT.

Here the CDR3 DNA reads TGTGCCAGCAGTCTGGGACTAGCGGGAGGGCCGAACGACGGGGAGCTGTTTTTT. Residues: CASSLGLAGGPNDGELFF. This chain uses TRBV28 with TRBJ2-2, with TRBD2 identical over 16 bases. This CDR3 has 18 residues. V shed 5 bases, J shed 7 bases, and the junction held 10 bases outside the gene matches. Germline V lookup: CDR1 MDHEN, CDR2 SYDVKM.

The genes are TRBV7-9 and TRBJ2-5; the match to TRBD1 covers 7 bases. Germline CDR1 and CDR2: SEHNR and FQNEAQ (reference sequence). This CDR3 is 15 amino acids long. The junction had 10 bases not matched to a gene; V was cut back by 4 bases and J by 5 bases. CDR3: CASSYRQGIGETQYF. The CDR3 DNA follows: TGTGCCAGCAGCTACCGACAGGGCATCGGGGAGACCCAGTACTTC. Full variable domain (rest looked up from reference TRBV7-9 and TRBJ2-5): DTGVSQNPRHKITKRGQNVTFRCDPISEHNRLYWYRQTLGQGPEFLTYFQNEAQLEKSRLLSDRFSAERPKGSFSTLEIQRTEQGDSAMYLCASSYRQGIGETQYFGPGTRLLVL.

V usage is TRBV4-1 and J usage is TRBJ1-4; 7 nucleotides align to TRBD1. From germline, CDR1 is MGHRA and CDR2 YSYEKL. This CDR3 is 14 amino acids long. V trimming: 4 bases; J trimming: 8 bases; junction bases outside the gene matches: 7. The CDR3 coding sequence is TGCGCCAGCAGCCGACGACAGGGTCAGGAAAAACTGTTTTTT. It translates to CASSRRQGQEKLFF.

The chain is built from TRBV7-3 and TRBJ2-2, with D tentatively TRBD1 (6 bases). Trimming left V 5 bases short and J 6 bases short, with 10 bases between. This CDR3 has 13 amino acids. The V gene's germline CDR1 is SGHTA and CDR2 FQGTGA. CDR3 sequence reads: CASSPQGAGELFF. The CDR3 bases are TGTGCCAGCAGCCCACAGGGAGCCGGGGAGCTGTTTTTT.

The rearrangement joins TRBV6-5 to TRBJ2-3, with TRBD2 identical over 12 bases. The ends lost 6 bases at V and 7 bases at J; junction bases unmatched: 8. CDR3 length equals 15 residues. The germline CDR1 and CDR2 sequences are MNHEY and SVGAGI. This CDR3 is CASRKLAGGKHTQYF. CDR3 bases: TGTGCCAGCAGGAAACTAGCGGGGGGAAAACATACGCAGTATTTT.

Written as DNA, the CDR3 is TGTGCCAGCAGCTTAGGTTCTAGCGGGAGCAATGAGCAGTTCTTC. Translation gives CASSLGSSGSNEQFF. The V and J genes are TRBV7-9 and TRBJ2-1; 10 bases match TRBD2. Germline assignment: CDR1 SEHNR and CDR2 FQNEAQ (reference sequence). The CDR3 spans 15 residues. Trimming at V came to 1 base and at J to 6 bases, leaving 3 bases not matched to a gene.

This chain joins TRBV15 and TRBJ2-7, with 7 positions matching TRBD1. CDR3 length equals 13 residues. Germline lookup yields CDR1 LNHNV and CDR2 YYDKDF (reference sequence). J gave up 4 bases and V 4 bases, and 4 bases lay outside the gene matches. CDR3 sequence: CATSKDREYEQYF. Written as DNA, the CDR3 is TGTGCCACCAGCAAAGACAGGGAATACGAGCAGTACTTC. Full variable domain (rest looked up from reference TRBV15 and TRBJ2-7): DAMVIQNPRYQVTQFGKPVTLSCSQTLNHNVMYWYQQKSSQAPKLLFHYYDKDFNNEADTPDNFQSRRPNTSFCFLDIRSPGLGDTAMYLCATSKDREYEQYFGPGTRLTVT.

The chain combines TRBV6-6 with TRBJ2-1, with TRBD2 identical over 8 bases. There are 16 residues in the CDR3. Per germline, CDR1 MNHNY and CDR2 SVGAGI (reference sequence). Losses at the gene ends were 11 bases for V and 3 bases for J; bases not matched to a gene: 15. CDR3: CAACRGAGEIYNEQFF. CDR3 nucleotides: TGTGCCGCATGTCGTGGAGCGGGAGAAATCTACAATGAGCAGTTCTTC.

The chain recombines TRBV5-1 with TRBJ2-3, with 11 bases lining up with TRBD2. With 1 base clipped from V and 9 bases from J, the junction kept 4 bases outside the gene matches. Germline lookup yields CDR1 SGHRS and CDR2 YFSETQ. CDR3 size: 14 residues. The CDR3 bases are TGCGCCAGCAGCTTGACTAGCGGGGGTCTCACGCAGTATTTT. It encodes CASSLTSGGLTQYF. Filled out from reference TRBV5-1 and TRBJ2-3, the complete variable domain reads KAGVTQTPRYLIKTRGQQVTLSCSPISGHRSVSWYQQTPGQGLQFLFEYFSETQRNKGNFPGRFSGRQFSNSRSEMNVSTLELGDSALYLCASSLTSGGLTQYFGPGTRLTVL.

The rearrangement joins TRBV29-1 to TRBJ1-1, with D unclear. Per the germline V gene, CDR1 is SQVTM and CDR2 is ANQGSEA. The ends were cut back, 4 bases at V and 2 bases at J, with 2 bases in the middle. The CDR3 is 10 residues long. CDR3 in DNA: TGCAGCGTTGCTAACACTGAAGCTTTCTTT. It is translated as CSVANTEAFF.

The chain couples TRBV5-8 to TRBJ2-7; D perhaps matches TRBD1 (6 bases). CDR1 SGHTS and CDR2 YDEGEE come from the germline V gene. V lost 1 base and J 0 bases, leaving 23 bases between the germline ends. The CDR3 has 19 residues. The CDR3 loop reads CASSLNGGHTGPYSYEQYF. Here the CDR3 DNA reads TGTGCCAGCAGCTTGAATGGTGGCCACACAGGGCCATACTCCTACGAGCAGTACTTC.

CDR3 protein: CAISTQGFEAFF. The CDR3 DNA is TGTGCCATCTCTACCCAGGGTTTCGAAGCTTTCTTT. This sequence joins TRBV2 and TRBJ1-1; possibly TRBD1 for D (5 bases). CDR3 length equals 12 residues. Trimming stripped 10 bases from V and 8 bases from J, with 17 bases between. In germline, CDR1 is SNHLY, CDR2 FYNNEI.

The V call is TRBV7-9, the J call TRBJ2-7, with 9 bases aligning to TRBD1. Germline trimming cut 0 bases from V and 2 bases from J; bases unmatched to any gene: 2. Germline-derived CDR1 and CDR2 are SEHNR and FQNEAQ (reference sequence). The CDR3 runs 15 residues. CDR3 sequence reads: CASSLAGQGTYEQYF. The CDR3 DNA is TGTGCCAGCAGCTTAGCCGGACAGGGGACCTACGAGCAGTACTTC.

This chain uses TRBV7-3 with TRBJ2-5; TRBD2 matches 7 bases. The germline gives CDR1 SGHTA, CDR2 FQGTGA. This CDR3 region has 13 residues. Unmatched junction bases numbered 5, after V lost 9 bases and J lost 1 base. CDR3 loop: CASAKRGQETQYF. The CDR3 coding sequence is TGTGCCAGTGCTAAGCGGGGCCAAGAGACCCAGTACTTC.

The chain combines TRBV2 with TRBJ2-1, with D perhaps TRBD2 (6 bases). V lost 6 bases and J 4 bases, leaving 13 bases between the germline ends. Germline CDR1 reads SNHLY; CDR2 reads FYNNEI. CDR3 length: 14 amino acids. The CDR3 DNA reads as TGTGCCAGCAGGGATCGGGACTTTTACAATGAGCAGTTCTTC. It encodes CASRDRDFYNEQFF.

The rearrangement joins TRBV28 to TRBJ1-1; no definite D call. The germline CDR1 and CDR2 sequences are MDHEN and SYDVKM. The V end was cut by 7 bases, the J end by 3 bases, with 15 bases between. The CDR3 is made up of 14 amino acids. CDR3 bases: TGTGCCAGCATTATTGGAGGGAGGCACACTGAAGCTTTCTTT. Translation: CASIIGGRHTEAFF.

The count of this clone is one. CDR3 amino acids: CASSQWTGREQYF. The DNA of the CDR3 is TGTGCCAGCAGCCAGTGGACAGGGCGCGAGCAGTACTTC. The rearrangement joins TRBV3-1 (or the pseudogene TRBV3-2) to TRBJ2-7; 8 bases are a match to TRBD1. V lost 3 bases, J lost 6 bases, and 4 bases stayed unmatched. Germline CDR1 reads LGHDT; CDR2 reads YNNKEL (reference sequence). The CDR3 totals 13 residues.

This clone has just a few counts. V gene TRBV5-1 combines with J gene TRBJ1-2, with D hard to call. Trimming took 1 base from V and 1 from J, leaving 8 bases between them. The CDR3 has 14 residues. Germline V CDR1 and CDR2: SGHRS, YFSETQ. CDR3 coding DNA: TGCGCCAGCAGCTTGACAGCTAATAACTATGGCTACACCTTC. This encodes CASSLTANNYGYTF.

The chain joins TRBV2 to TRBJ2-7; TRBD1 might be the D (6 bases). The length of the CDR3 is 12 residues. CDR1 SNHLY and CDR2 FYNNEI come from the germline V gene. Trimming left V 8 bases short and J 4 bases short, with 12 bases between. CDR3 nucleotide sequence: TGTGCCAGCCGCCGGACAGAATACGAGCAGTACTTC. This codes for CASRRTEYEQYF.

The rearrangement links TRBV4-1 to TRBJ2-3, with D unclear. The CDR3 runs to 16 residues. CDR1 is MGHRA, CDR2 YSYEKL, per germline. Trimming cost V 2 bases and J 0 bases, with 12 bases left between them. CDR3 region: CASSQTTVFSTDTQYF. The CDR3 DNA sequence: TGCGCCAGCAGCCAAACTACGGTCTTCAGCACAGATACGCAGTATTTT.

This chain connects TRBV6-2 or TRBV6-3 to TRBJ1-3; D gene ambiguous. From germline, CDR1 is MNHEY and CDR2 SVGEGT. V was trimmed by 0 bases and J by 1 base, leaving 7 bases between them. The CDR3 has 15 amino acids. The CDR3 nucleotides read TGTGCCAGCAGTTACTCGTCGGGTTCTGGAAACACCATATATTTT. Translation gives CASSYSSGSGNTIYF.

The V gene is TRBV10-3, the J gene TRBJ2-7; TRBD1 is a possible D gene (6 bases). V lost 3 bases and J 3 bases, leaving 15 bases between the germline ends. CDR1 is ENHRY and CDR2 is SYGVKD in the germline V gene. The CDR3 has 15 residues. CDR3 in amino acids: CAISDSTGPFYEQYF. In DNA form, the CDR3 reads TGTGCCATCAGTGACTCGACAGGTCCCTTCTACGAGCAGTACTTC.

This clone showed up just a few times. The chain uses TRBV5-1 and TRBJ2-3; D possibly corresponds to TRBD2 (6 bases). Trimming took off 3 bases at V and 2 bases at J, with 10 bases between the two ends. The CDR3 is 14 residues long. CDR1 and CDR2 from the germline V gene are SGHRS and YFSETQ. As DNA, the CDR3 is TGCGCCAGCAGCTCCGCGGGGATCACAGATACGCAGTATTTT. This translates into CASSSAGITDTQYF.

The CDR3, as DNA: TGCGCCAGCAGCTTGGCCGGGACTAGGGGTACAGATACGCAGTATTTT. Encoded protein: CASSLAGTRGTDTQYF. The chain has TRBV5-1 and TRBJ2-3; 8 positions match TRBD2. V was clipped by 0 bases and J by 3 bases; unmatched bases: 6. This CDR3 comprises 16 residues. Germline V gene lookup returns CDR1 SGHRS and CDR2 YFSETQ.

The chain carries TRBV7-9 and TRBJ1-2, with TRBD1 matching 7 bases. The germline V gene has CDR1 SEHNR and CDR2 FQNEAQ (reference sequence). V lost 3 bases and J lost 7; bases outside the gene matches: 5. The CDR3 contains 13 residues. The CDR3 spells CASSFGQVFGYTF. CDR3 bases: TGTGCCAGCAGCTTCGGACAGGTCTTTGGCTACACCTTC.

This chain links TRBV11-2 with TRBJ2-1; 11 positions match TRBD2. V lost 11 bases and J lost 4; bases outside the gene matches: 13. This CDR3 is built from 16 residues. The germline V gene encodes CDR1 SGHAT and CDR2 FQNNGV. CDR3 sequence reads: CASQRSGGEAYNEQFF. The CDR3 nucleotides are TGTGCCTCCCAGCGTAGCGGGGGGGAGGCGTACAATGAGCAGTTCTTC.

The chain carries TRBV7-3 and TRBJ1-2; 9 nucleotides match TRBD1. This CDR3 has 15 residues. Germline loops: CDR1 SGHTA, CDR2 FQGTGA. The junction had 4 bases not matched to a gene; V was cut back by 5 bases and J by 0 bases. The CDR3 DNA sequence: TGTGCCAGCAGCCCTGGGACAGGGTCTAACTATGGCTACACCTTC. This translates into CASSPGTGSNYGYTF.